The T cell receptor (beta chain) under discussion was sequenced for a study of control samples from healthy donors and cancer patients. After removal of 4 bases from V and 0 bases from J, the junction contained 9 bases not matched to a gene. The CDR3 is made up of 18 amino acids. Germline assignment: CDR1 MGHRA and CDR2 YSYEKL. Data came from immunoSEQ multiplex PCR; TCRdb stores just in-frame clones and leaves some out. The repertoire holds more than 100,000 clones, with around 89% as singletons. The chain is built from TRBV4-1 and TRBJ1-3, with 10 bases fitting TRBD1. Material for sequencing was PBMCs. The clonotype was recovered from a man aged 55 to 70 with lung cancer. The CDR3 loop is CASSPAGTGVSSGNTIYF. CDR3 nucleotides: TGCGCCAGCAGCCCCGCCGGGACAGGGGTCTCCTCTGGAAACACCATATATTTT.